Following are 3 T cell receptor beta chains from one sample sequenced in a study of T cell repertoires in cytomegalovirus infection. TCRdb itself ran the reads through MiXCR, one entry per CDR3 protein. The table includes about 220,000 distinct CDR3 sequences, 35% to 40% detected once. These receptors' antigens are unknown. The sequencing here drew on CD8+ T cells from cultured PBMCs, taken from culture after CMV antigen stimulation. The receptors shown here come from a human donor in good health (CMV status not recorded). Some clones in this sample may be carry-over from other donors' samples.

The table lists this clonotype with many counts. The chain employs TRBV11-3 and TRBJ2-7; a weak D match, TRBD1 (6 bases). The V gene's germline CDR1 is SGHNT and CDR2 YENEEA. Deletions cut 6 bases from V and 5 bases from J, with 20 bases between. This CDR3 contains 15 residues. The CDR3 here is CASSFPGQGMDEQYF. DNA of the CDR3: TGTGCCAGCAGTTTCCCGGGACAAGGGATGGACGAGCAGTACTTC.

The J gene is TRBJ1-6, the V gene TRBV5-5, with D possibly TRBD1 on 5 matching bases. The CDR3 is 15 amino acids. CDR1 is SGHKS and CDR2 is YYEKEE in the germline V gene (reference sequence). V was trimmed by 0 bases and J by 6 bases, leaving 10 bases between them. The CDR3 DNA follows: TGTGCCAGCAGCTTGGAGGGGCAGGCTAATTCACCCCTCCACTTT. It specifies CASSLEGQANSPLHF.

This clonotype came up a few times. The genes are TRBV6-1 and TRBJ2-1; D is unresolved. The CDR3 totals 15 residues. V shed 0 bases and J shed 0 bases, with 6 bases lying between them. CDR1 and CDR2 (germline): MNHNS, SASEGT. As DNA, the CDR3 is TGTGCCAGCAGTGAAGCTCTGAGCTCCTACAATGAGCAGTTCTTC. Translating gives CASSEALSSYNEQFF.